A single sample gave rise to the 5 T cell receptor beta chains below, sequenced in a study of cytomegalovirus exposure and HLA in healthy donors. The PCR was carried out with 60 Vbeta primers and 13 Jbeta primers. The table came from immunoSEQ multiplex PCR; TCRdb's copy has only in-frame clones and leaves some out. The table has about 80,000 clones, approximately 71% seen once. The sequenced material came from PBMCs. These receptors originate from a woman aged 40 to 50 in good health and CMV-seronegative.

The rearrangement uses TRBV5-4 and TRBJ2-3; 10 bases are shared with TRBD2. Per germline, CDR1 SGHNT and CDR2 YYREEE (reference sequence). Trimming took 0 bases from V and 1 from J; bases not matched to a gene: 5. The CDR3 spans 17 residues. DNA of the CDR3: TGTGCCAGCAGCTTGGGGGGGCTAGCGGGGGGCACAGATACGCAGTATTTT. It specifies CASSLGGLAGGTDTQYF.

The chain combines TRBV7-3 with TRBJ2-3; a possible D gene is TRBD1 (6 bases). The CDR3 spans 12 residues. Germline lookup yields CDR1 SGHTA and CDR2 FQGTGA. Trimming left V 5 bases short and J 10 bases short, with 13 bases between. The CDR3: CASSAEGGPQYF. CDR3 coding DNA: TGTGCCAGCAGCGCCGAAGGGGGTCCGCAGTATTTT. The variable domain in full, completed from reference TRBV7-3 and TRBJ2-3, reads GAGVSQTPSNKVTEKGKYVELRCDPISGHTALYWYRQSLGQGPEFLIYFQGTGAADDSGLPNDRFFAVRPEGSVSTLKIQRTERGDSAVYLCASSAEGGPQYFGPGTRLTVL.

This clone has just a few counts. The J gene is TRBJ1-2, the V gene TRBV7-9; D unresolved. CDR1 is SEHNR, CDR2 FQNEAQ, per germline (reference sequence). The CDR3 loop spans 15 amino acids. Between the trimmed V and J ends, which lost 4 bases and 4 bases, there was a span of 16 bases. The CDR3 DNA reads as TGTGCCAGCAGCTCTCAGGTCCCGTTCGGCTATGGCTACACCTTC. Translation: CASSSQVPFGYGYTF.

The chain employs TRBV30 and TRBJ1-1, with unresolved D. The CDR3 contains 11 residues. V gave up 2 bases and J gave up 5 bases, with 6 bases separating them. Germline V lookup: CDR1 GTSNPN, CDR2 SVGIG (reference sequence). The CDR3 nucleotides are TGTGCCTGGAGTCATGTTACTGAAGCTTTCTTT. This sequence encodes CAWSHVTEAFF. The variable domain in full, completed from reference TRBV30 and TRBJ1-1, reads SQTIHQWPATLVQPVGSPLSLECTVEGTSNPNLYWYRQAAGRGLQLLFYSVGIGQISSEVPQNLSASRPQDRQFILSSKKLLLSDSGFYLCAWSHVTEAFFGQGTRLTVV.

This chain links TRBV6-1 with TRBJ2-7; 10 nucleotides line up with TRBD1. CDR1 is MNHNS, CDR2 SASEGT, per germline. The V segment lost 4 bases and the J segment 4 bases; nucleotides outside the gene matches: 4. This CDR3 region has 14 residues. The CDR3 region is CASSVRGQGYEQYF. Here the CDR3 DNA reads TGTGCCAGCAGTGTCCGGGGACAGGGGTACGAGCAGTACTTC.